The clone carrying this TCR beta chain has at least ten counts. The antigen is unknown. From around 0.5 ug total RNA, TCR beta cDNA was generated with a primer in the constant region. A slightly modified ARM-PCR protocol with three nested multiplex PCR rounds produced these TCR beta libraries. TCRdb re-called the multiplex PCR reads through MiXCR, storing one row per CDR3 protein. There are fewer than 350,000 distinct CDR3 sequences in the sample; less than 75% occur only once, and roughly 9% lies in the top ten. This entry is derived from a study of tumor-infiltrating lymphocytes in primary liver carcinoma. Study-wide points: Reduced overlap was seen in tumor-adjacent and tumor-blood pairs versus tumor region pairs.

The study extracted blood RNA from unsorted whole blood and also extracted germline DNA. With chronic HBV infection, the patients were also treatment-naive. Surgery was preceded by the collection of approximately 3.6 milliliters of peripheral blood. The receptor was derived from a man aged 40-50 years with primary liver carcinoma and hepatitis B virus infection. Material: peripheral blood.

CDR3 in amino acids: CASRFYYGYTF. As DNA, the CDR3 is TGTGCCAGCAGATTTTACTATGGCTACACCTTC. The V and J genes are TRBV6-2 or TRBV6-3 and TRBJ1-2; no firm D call. V dropped 6 bases and J dropped 3 bases, with 5 bases sitting between them. Germline CDR1 reads MNHEY; CDR2 reads SVGEGT. The CDR3 runs to 11 residues.